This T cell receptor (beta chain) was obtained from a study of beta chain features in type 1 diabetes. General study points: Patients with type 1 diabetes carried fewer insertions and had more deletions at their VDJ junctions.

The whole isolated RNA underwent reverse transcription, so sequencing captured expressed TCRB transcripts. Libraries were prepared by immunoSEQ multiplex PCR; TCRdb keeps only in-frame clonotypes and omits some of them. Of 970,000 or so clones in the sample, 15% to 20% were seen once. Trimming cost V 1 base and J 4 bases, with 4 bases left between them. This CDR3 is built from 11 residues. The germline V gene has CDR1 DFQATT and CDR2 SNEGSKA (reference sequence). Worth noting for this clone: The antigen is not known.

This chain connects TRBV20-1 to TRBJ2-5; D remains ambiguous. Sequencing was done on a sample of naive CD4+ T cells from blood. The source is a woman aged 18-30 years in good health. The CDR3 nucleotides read TGCAGTGCTAGAGCGATAGAGACCCAGTACTTC. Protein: CSARAIETQYF.